Given below is one T cell receptor beta chain in context. This clonotype was seen more than once but under ten times. Its antigen is currently not known. Per-base quality was not reported, and no clone a single base away is much larger than it. V is cut by 3 bases and J by 5 bases, and the space between the germline ends is 10 bases. The CDR3 measures 14 amino acids from cysteine to phenylalanine. Only the CDR3 part of the read is kept: 42 bases, read in frame from the first base. Library method: 5' RACE. The instrument was an Illumina HiSeq 2500. The second PCR ran for about 6 to 12 cycles and used a J-beta primer mix along with a sample-barcoded 5' primer. A unique molecular identifier was introduced onto each TCR beta cDNA molecule by a template-switch 5' adaptor carrying 12 random nucleotides. Each sample yielded at least 3 million CDR3-containing paired-end reads. First-strand cDNA was synthesized from all RNA with the Mint cDNA synthesis kit, primed by a TRBC-specific oligonucleotide. After uracil-DNA glycosylase treatment, a first 18-cycle PCR used universal primers M1SS and BC2_uni_R on all cDNA. On the study's bioinformatics: Each sample was normalized by randomly selecting 1 million high-quality reads, each carrying a distinct molecular identifier. Reads sharing molecular identifiers were discarded rather than binned into consensus sequences. MiTCR, run with a Q25 quality threshold and the strictest error-elimination algorithm, handled CDR3 identification, clonotype clustering and error correction. Lower-bound total TCR beta diversity was estimated with a nonparametric unseen species model using Euler transformation. The raw public reads went through TCRdb reprocessing: fastp at Q25, MiXCR clone calling, in-frame beta chains kept. Each CDR3 protein gets just one entry, which takes the most common genes and DNA from the rows behind it. TCRdb, not the original authors, processed these V and J calls. The sample yields around 1.7 million distinct CDR3 sequences; 28% were counted once. The top ten hold roughly 8% of the sample.

This record belongs to a study of blood T cells in healthy people across ages (dated by TCRdb to between 2015 and 2017). A note on the overall study: In model experiments, roughly one uniquely barcoded TCR beta cDNA molecule per two T cells was captured by template switching. Age-related changes in TCR beta repertoire diversity were measured in the study by deep sequencing normalized with unique cDNA molecular identifiers. Four age groups were formed from the donors: young (average approximately 15 years), middle-aged (approximately 39), aged (about 62) and long-lived (roughly 88). To avoid experimental bias, donors of different ages were spread randomly across the sequencing lanes. Using the same blood draw, the study looked at two additional independent replicas of 1 million unique cDNA reads for two donors, one aged 18 to 30 and the other aged 80 or older.

Donors were approximately 42 systemically healthy Caucasian individuals from Russia aged 6 to 90 years. About 9.1 milliliters of peripheral blood were collected from each donor into EDTA-treated Vacutainer tubes. Ficoll-Paque density-gradient centrifugation was used to isolate PBMCs, with at least 6 million obtained per sample. Total RNA was extracted from PBMCs with Trizol reagent, with at least 5.5 micrograms obtained per sample. The percentages of naive CD45RAhigh/CD27high T cells were determined by flow cytometry on a PBMC aliquot from every donor. Results and caveats for the whole study, not just this receptor: Compared with the aged group, the long-lived group had more naive CD4+ T cells, fewer expanded clones and increased TCR diversity, suggesting age selection. Observed TCR beta diversity per million T cells fell roughly linearly with age, and a significant reduction was already apparent by age around 40. A strong correlation was found between observed TCR beta diversity and the percentage of naive T cells measured by flow cytometry. Because the CMV infection status of the donors was unknown, age-related changes in expanded clonotypes may potentially have been confounded. Total diversity estimates from one million sequenced T cells were considered lower bounds and underestimates. Bulk unsorted PBMC profiling prevented conclusive comparison of naive and antigen-experienced compartments.

Sequencing was done on a sample of blood. In this chain, TRBV12-3 or TRBV12-4 is recombined with TRBJ1-4, with no confident D gene call. The origin of this receptor is a woman aged 30 to 39 in good health. The CDR3 has the sequence CASSFRPVNEKLFF. The bases read TGTGCCAGCAGTTTCAGGCCGGTGAATGAAAAACTGTTTTTT.